The present entry profiles one T cell receptor (beta chain) with its context. Antigen: not known. This sample was included in a study of T cells in Graves' hyperthyroidism and ophthalmopathy. Findings and limits, study-wide: Using 13 V-J features, a model discriminated ophthalmopathy from stable hyperthyroidism.

Uncontrolled infection, other autoimmune disease, pregnancy or lactation excluded patients. The blood sample dates from first hyperthyroidism diagnosis, preceding any ophthalmopathy symptoms. The PBMCs had their origin in 10 ml of fresh peripheral blood. The CDR3 length is 15 residues. Unmatched junction bases numbered 6, after V lost 3 bases and J lost 3 bases. In germline, CDR1 is GTSNPN, CDR2 SVGIG (reference sequence). From RNA transcripts, TCR beta CDR3 regions were amplified. During a first-round RT-PCR of the TCR CDR3, the HTBI primer set was used. TCRdb itself ran the multiplex PCR reads through MiXCR, one entry per CDR3 protein. The sample carries almost 600,000 distinct CDR3 sequences, about 15% recorded once.

This chain links TRBV30 with TRBJ2-7, with TRBD2 identical over 12 bases. Sequenced sample: blood. The clonotype originates from a woman aged 30 to 39 with Graves' hyperthyroidism that later progressed to Graves' ophthalmopathy. The CDR3 DNA sequence: TGTGCCTGGAGGCCTACTAGCGGGGGGTTCTACGAGCAGTACTTC. It encodes CAWRPTSGGFYEQYF.